This T cell receptor beta chain was sequenced during a study of T-cell reconstitution after alpha-beta-depleted transplantation in children. V was shortened by 0 bases and J by 1 base, with 12 bases between the two germline ends. CDR1 MGHRA and CDR2 YSYEKL come from the germline V gene. This CDR3 has 16 amino acids. TCRbeta library construction was performed incorporating unique molecular identifiers. TCRdb ran MiXCR on the PCR reads and lists one entry per CDR3 protein. This table holds roughly 300,000 distinct CDR3 sequences, about 9.3% found once. This clonotype was recorded at least ten times. The sample was PBMCs from the stem cell graft donor, taken from the stem cell graft. The chain carries TRBV4-1 and TRBJ1-1; D perhaps matches TRBD1 (6 bases). The origin of this receptor is a human donor who donated a stem cell graft to a child with acute lymphoblastic leukemia. CDR3 sequence: CASSQDAVTGNTEAFF. The DNA for the CDR3 is TGCGCCAGCAGCCAAGATGCGGTGACAGGGAACACTGAAGCTTTCTTT.